These 9 T cell receptor beta chains share one sample of origin, sequenced in a study of shared clonotypes between healthy human individuals. The data were produced by immunoSEQ multiplex PCR, yet TCRdb's version contains in-frame clones alone and is incomplete. The table includes around 2.3 million clones, around 95% detected once. The sample comprised naive CD4+ T cells sorted from blood. Described subset: CD45RA+ positively selected. All receptors come from a man between 18 and 29 years old in good health.

The chain carries TRBV28 and TRBJ1-2, with 7 bases lining up with TRBD1. This CDR3 is built from 13 residues. The germline V gene encodes CDR1 MDHEN and CDR2 SYDVKM. Trimming cost V 4 bases and J 6 bases; bases outside gene matches: 5. CDR3 DNA: TGTGCCAGCAGTTACAGGGGCATGGATGGCTACACCTTC. Amino acid sequence: CASSYRGMDGYTF.

J is TRBJ2-3 and V is TRBV6-1; D is possibly TRBD2 (6 bases). Germline values: CDR1 MNHNS, CDR2 SASEGT. The CDR3 runs to 14 residues. Trimming removed 5 bases from V and 2 bases from J, with 11 bases in between. The DNA of the CDR3 is TGTGCCAGCAGTTATAGCGGATACACAGATACGCAGTATTTT. Amino acid sequence: CASSYSGYTDTQYF.

The chain employs TRBV6-5 and TRBJ1-2; 7 bases line up with TRBD1. CDR1 is MNHEY, CDR2 SVGAGI, per germline. CDR3 length: 15 residues. V dropped 4 bases and J dropped 3; count of bases not matched to a gene: 8. CDR3 region: CASSLSGDRDYGYTF. The CDR3 nucleotides are TGTGCCAGCAGTTTATCCGGGGACAGAGACTATGGCTACACCTTC.

Worth noting for this clone: In the same sample, other DNA sequences code for this CDR3. The chain joins TRBV10-3 to TRBJ2-7; perhaps TRBD1 as D (7 bases). V was clipped by 3 bases and J by 1 base, with 13 bases between them. Germline V gives CDR1 ENHRY, CDR2 SYGVKD. The CDR3 is 15 residues long. The CDR3 region has the DNA TGTGCCATCAGTGAAGGAGGGGGCCATTCCTACGAGCAGTACTTC. Protein sequence: CAISEGGGHSYEQYF.

The chain carries TRBV2 and TRBJ2-5; 7 bases are shared with TRBD1. V was clipped by 8 bases and J by 4 bases; unmatched bases: 4. Looked up from germline, CDR1 is SNHLY and CDR2 is FYNNEI. The CDR3 loop spans 12 amino acids. The CDR3 protein is CASGAGGETQYF. CDR3 in DNA: TGTGCCAGCGGCGCAGGGGGAGAGACCCAGTACTTC.

V gene TRBV28 combines with J gene TRBJ2-7; D possibly corresponds to TRBD2 (5 bases). Germline lookup yields CDR1 MDHEN and CDR2 SYDVKM. The V gene lost 3 bases and the J gene lost 7 bases, with 10 bases spanning the gap. This CDR3 region has 12 residues. The CDR3 nucleotides are TGTGCCAGCAGTTTCGGGGTGGGGGAGCAGTACTTC. Its protein product is CASSFGVGEQYF.

The chain recombines TRBV5-4 with TRBJ2-2, with 8 bases fitting TRBD2. J gave up 0 bases and V 0 bases, and 10 bases lay outside the gene matches. Germline values: CDR1 SGHNT, CDR2 YYREEE (reference sequence). This CDR3 region has 19 residues. The CDR3: CASSLDAIAGLANTGELFF. Written as DNA, the CDR3 is TGTGCCAGCAGCTTGGACGCAATAGCGGGACTCGCGAACACCGGGGAGCTGTTTTTT.

The CDR3 DNA is TGTGCCATCACCCACGGGGAAGGACTTGAAGCTTTCTTT. Translation gives CAITHGEGLEAFF. This chain links TRBV10-3 with TRBJ1-1; D remains ambiguous. Trimming left V 7 bases short and J 7 bases short, with 16 bases between. The CDR3 covers 13 residues. Germline V gives CDR1 ENHRY, CDR2 SYGVKD.

J is TRBJ2-3 and V is TRBV2; the match to TRBD2 covers 14 bases. The germline V gene encodes CDR1 SNHLY and CDR2 FYNNEI. J lost 2 bases, V lost 7 bases, and 5 bases had no gene match. This CDR3 has 16 residues. CDR3 sequence: CASTATSGRATDTQYF. CDR3 DNA: TGTGCCAGCACCGCGACTAGCGGGAGGGCCACAGATACGCAGTATTTT.